This is a list of T cell receptor beta chains from one sample in a study of T cells in Graves' hyperthyroidism and ophthalmopathy. MiXCR, applied by TCRdb to the multiplex PCR reads, yields one record per CDR3 protein. The sample shows about 600,000 distinct CDR3 sequences, 16% of them seen only once. The sequencing sample was made of blood. These receptors came from a woman between 35 and 50 years old with Graves' ophthalmopathy. CDR3s include the opening cysteine and the closing phenylalanine or tryptophan. A D gene is named only where the DNA matches it firmly. Only some rows state a clone size, as once, few, many or a class for expanded clones.

V	D	size	J	CDR3	DNA
TRBV12-3/TRBV12-4	TRBD1	many	TRBJ1-2	CASSSRLTGGGYTF	TGTGCCAGCAGTTCCCGACTGACAGGGGGCGGCTACACCTTC
TRBV9	NA	many	TRBJ2-5	CASSVEGGPETQYF	TGTGCCAGCAGCGTAGAGGGTGGTCCAGAGACCCAGTACTTC
TRBV6-4	TRBD2	many	TRBJ2-1	CASSERGGSYNEQFF	TGTGCCAGCAGTGAGAGGGGAGGGTCCTACAATGAGCAGTTCTTC
TRBV7-2	NA	NA	TRBJ1-4	CASSLAVVGEKLFF	TGTGCCAGCAGCTTAGCGGTCGTCGGCGAAAAACTGTTTTTT
TRBV2	NA	NA	TRBJ1-3	CASTSTQRDTIYF	TGTGCCAGCACCTCGACCCAAAGGGACACCATATATTTT
TRBV27	TRBD2	many	TRBJ2-7	CASGMGTSGYEQYF	TGTGCCAGCGGGATGGGGACTAGCGGTTACGAGCAGTACTTC
TRBV6-1	TRBD1	few	TRBJ1-2	CASSDPGQGRYGYTF	TGTGCCAGCAGTGACCCGGGACAGGGGAGGTATGGCTACACCTTC
TRBV19	NA	once	TRBJ1-4	CASSRKPTVSGEKLFF	TGTGCCAGTAGCCGAAAACCGACAGTCTCGGGCGAAAAACTGTTTTTT
TRBV7-3	TRBD2	many	TRBJ2-7	CASSTVAGGLPPYEQYF	TGTGCCAGCAGCACGGTAGCGGGAGGGCTCCCCCCCTACGAGCAGTACTTC
TRBV7-2	NA	few	TRBJ1-2	CASSLRGAIQDYGYTF	TGTGCCAGCAGCTTGAGGGGGGCGATCCAGGACTATGGCTACACCTTC
TRBV4-1	NA	NA	TRBJ2-7	CASSQAVRSYEQHF	TGCGCCAGCAGCCAAGCGGTCCGATCCTACGAGCAGCACTTC
TRBV6-1	NA	NA	TRBJ1-2	CASSPETKYGYTF	TGTGCCAGCAGTCCTGAAACCAAATATGGCTACACCTTC
TRBV19	NA	NA	TRBJ2-5	CASSEGDAPGTQYF	TGTGCCAGTAGTGAAGGGGACGCCCCCGGGACCCAGTACTTC
TRBV12-3/TRBV12-4	NA	NA	TRBJ1-2	CASSSPINYGYTF	TGTGCCAGCAGTTCACCAATCAACTATGGCTACACCTTC
TRBV20-1	TRBD2	once	TRBJ2-3	CSASTSGGGGTQYF	TGCAGTGCTTCGACTAGCGGGGGGGGTGGTACGCAGTATTTT
TRBV6-1	NA	many	TRBJ1-1	CASTQLWGANTEAFF	TGTGCCAGCACCCAGCTCTGGGGGGCTAACACTGAAGCTTTCTTT
TRBV7-9	NA	NA	TRBJ1-2	CASSPYQGGIYGYTF	TGTGCCAGCAGCCCATACCAGGGCGGGATCTATGGCTACACCTTC
TRBV28	NA	many	TRBJ1-5	CASSFRQTREPQHF	TGTGCCAGCAGTTTTCGCCAGACAAGGGAGCCCCAGCATTTT
TRBV12-3/TRBV12-4	TRBD1	many	TRBJ1-6	CASSPGQGAYGSPLHF	TGTGCCAGCAGTCCGGGACAGGGAGCGTACGGTTCACCCCTCCACTTT
TRBV7-3	NA	NA	TRBJ2-1	CASSYFLGPSQFF	TGTGCCAGCAGCTATTTTCTGGGTCCTTCCCAGTTCTTC
TRBV6-1	NA	NA	TRBJ2-5	CASFPGGWRETQYF	TGTGCCAGCTTTCCGGGGGGCTGGCGAGAGACCCAGTACTTC
TRBV5-1	TRBD2	NA	TRBJ2-7	CASSLESGRTYEQYF	TGCGCCAGCAGCTTGGAATCCGGGAGGACCTACGAGCAGTACTTC
TRBV28	NA	many	TRBJ2-7	CASSERGDTYEQYF	TGTGCCAGCAGTGAACGTGGGGACACCTACGAGCAGTACTTC
TRBV6-1	NA	few	TRBJ1-2	CASIQGVNYGYTF	TGTGCCAGCATTCAGGGAGTCAACTATGGCTACACCTTC
TRBV10-3	NA	NA	TRBJ2-5	CAISERQPETQYF	TGTGCCATCAGTGAACGACAGCCAGAGACCCAGTACTTC
TRBV7-2	NA	many	TRBJ1-3	CASTAPGQSSGNTIYF	TGTGCCAGCACCGCCCCGGGGCAGAGCTCTGGAAACACCATATATTTT
TRBV2	NA	many	TRBJ2-3	CASAPLSGTDTQYF	TGTGCCAGTGCTCCACTTTCAGGGACAGATACGCAGTATTTT
TRBV6-2/TRBV6-3	NA	few	TRBJ2-2	CASKTTNTGELFF	TGTGCCAGCAAGACTACGAACACCGGGGAGCTGTTTTTT
TRBV27	NA	many	TRBJ1-5	CASSLTAGGNQPQHF	TGTGCCAGCAGTTTGACTGCAGGGGGCAATCAGCCCCAGCATTTT
TRBV5-1	TRBD2	many	TRBJ2-2	CASRAGVGGELFF	TGCGCCAGCCGAGCGGGAGTCGGCGGGGAGCTGTTTTTT
TRBV5-1	TRBD2	many	TRBJ2-7	CASRLSGSDGEQYF	TGCGCCAGCAGGCTCAGCGGGAGTGACGGCGAGCAGTACTTC
TRBV28	NA	many	TRBJ2-4	CASSFRGAAKNIQYF	TGTGCCAGCAGTTTCAGAGGGGCAGCCAAAAACATTCAGTACTTC
TRBV5-8	TRBD2	NA	TRBJ2-3	CASTLEGGYTDTQYF	TGTGCCAGCACCCTCGAGGGAGGGTACACAGATACGCAGTATTTT
TRBV30	NA	many	TRBJ2-3	CAWQTGGADTQYF	TGTGCCTGGCAGACTGGAGGCGCAGATACGCAGTATTTT
TRBV12-3/TRBV12-4	NA	NA	TRBJ2-7	CASSLPPEEQYF	TGTGCCAGCAGTTTACCCCCCGAGGAGCAGTACTTC
TRBV2	NA	many	TRBJ2-1	CASSIGTRWGSSYNEQFF	TGTGCCAGCAGCATTGGGACAAGATGGGGAAGCTCCTACAATGAGCAGTTCTTC
TRBV2	TRBD1	many	TRBJ2-7	CASSALQGAGEQYF	TGTGCCAGCAGCGCCCTCCAGGGGGCCGGTGAGCAGTACTTC
TRBV18	NA	many	TRBJ2-1	CASSPVSANNEQFF	TGTGCCAGCTCACCAGTCTCGGCTAACAATGAGCAGTTCTTC
TRBV20-1	TRBD2	many	TRBJ2-1	CSAIKGTSGGALVRNEQFF	TGCAGTGCCATAAAAGGGACTAGCGGGGGTGCTTTGGTACGCAATGAGCAGTTCTTC
TRBV5-1	TRBD1	many	TRBJ2-5	CASQPRQGLQETQYF	TGCGCCAGCCAGCCCCGACAGGGATTGCAAGAGACCCAGTACTTC
TRBV3-1	NA	NA	TRBJ2-7	CASSRDGLGEQYF	TGTGCCAGCAGCCGGGACGGTCTCGGCGAGCAGTACTTC
TRBV20-1	NA	many	TRBJ1-1	CSGPGQTLNTEAFF	TGCAGTGGTCCCGGACAGACATTGAACACTGAAGCTTTCTTT
TRBV2	TRBD1	once	TRBJ1-2	CASSEFTGTEYGYTF	TGTGCCAGCAGTGAATTTACCGGGACAGAGTATGGCTACACCTTC
TRBV20-1	TRBD1	many	TRBJ1-1	CSARAEGTGGPHTEAFF	TGCAGTGCTAGAGCGGAGGGGACAGGGGGCCCTCACACTGAAGCTTTCTTT
TRBV4-1	NA	few	TRBJ1-2	CASSQNPGGDRRYGYTF	TGCGCCAGCAGCCAAAACCCAGGAGGGGATCGGCGCTATGGCTACACCTTC
TRBV2	NA	few	TRBJ2-7	CASRQGFYEQYF	TGTGCCAGCAGACAGGGTTTCTACGAGCAGTACTTC
TRBV11-2	NA	many	TRBJ1-3	CASSFEGNTIYF	TGTGCCAGCAGCTTTGAGGGGAACACCATATATTTT
TRBV20-1	NA	few	TRBJ1-5	CSAKRQDFYDQPQHF	TGCAGTGCAAAGAGACAGGATTTTTACGATCAGCCCCAGCATTTT
TRBV5-1	NA	many	TRBJ2-7	CASSLVVGHEQYF	TGCGCCAGCAGCTTGGTGGTGGGCCACGAGCAGTACTTC